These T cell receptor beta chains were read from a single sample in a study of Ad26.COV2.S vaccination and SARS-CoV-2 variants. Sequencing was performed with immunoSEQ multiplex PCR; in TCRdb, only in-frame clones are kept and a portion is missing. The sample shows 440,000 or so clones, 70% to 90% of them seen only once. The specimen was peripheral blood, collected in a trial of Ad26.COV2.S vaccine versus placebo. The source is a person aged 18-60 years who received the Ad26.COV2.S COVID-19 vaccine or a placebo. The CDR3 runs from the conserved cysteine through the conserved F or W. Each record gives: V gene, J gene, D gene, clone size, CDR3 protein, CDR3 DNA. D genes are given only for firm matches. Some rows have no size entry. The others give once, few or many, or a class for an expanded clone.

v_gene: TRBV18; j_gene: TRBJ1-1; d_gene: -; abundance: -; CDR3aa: CASSPQFGANRNTEAFF; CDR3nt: TGTGCCAGCTCACCACAATTCGGGGCCAACAGGAACACTGAAGCTTTCTTT
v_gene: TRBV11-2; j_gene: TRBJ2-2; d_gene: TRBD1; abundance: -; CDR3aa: CASSAYRGTATGELFF; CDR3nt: TGTGCCAGCAGCGCATACAGGGGGACGGCGACCGGGGAGCTGTTTTTT
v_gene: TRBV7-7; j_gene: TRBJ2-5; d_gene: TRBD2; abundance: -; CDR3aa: CASSPIPYTQREETQYF; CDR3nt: TGTGCTAGCAGCCCGATCCCATACACCCAGCGGGAGGAGACCCAGTACTTC
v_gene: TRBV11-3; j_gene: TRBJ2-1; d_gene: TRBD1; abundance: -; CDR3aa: CASSPTGGGWTDEQFF; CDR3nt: TGTGCCAGCAGCCCAACAGGGGGCGGTTGGACAGATGAGCAGTTCTTC
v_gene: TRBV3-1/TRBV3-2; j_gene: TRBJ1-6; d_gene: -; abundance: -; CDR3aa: CASSLGGQATRLGSLHF; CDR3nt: TGTGCCAGCAGCCTCGGGGGACAAGCCACTCGTTTAGGCTCCCTCCACTTT
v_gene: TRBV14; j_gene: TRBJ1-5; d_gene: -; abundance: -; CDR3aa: CASSQGGTQPQHF; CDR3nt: TGTGCCAGCAGCCAGGGGGGCACTCAGCCCCAGCATTTT
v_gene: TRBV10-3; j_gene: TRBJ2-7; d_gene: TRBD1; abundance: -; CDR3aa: CAINRKQGASYEQYF; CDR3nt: TGTGCCATCAATCGAAAACAGGGGGCCTCCTACGAGCAGTACTTC
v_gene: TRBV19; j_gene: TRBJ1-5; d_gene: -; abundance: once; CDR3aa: CASSADRDTSSSQPQHF; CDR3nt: TGTGCCAGTAGTGCTGACCGGGACACTTCTTCTAGTCAGCCCCAGCATTTT
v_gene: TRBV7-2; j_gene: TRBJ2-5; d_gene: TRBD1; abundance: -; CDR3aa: CASSQTGWRETQYF; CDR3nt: TGTGCCAGCAGCCAGACAGGGTGGAGGGAGACCCAGTACTTC
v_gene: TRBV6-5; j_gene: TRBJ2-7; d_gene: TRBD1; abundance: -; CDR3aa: CASSYRQGGYEQYF; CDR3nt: TGTGCCAGCAGTTACCGACAGGGTGGGTACGAGCAGTACTTC
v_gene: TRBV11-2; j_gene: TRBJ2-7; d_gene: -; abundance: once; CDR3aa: CASSLLVGTTYEQYF; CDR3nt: TGTGCCAGCAGCTTATTAGTGGGAACTACCTACGAGCAGTACTTC
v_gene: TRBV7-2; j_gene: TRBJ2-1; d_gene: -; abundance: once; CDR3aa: CASSFEGTLYNEQFF; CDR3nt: TGTGCCAGCAGCTTCGAGGGAACCCTCTACAATGAGCAGTTCTTC
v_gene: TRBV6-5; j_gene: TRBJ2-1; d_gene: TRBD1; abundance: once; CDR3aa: CASSLQGTSYNEQFF; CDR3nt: TGTGCCAGCAGCCTACAGGGGACATCCTACAATGAGCAGTTCTTC
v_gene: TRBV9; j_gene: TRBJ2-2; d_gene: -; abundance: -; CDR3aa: CASRGTDLNTGELFF; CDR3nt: TGTGCCAGCAGAGGTACAGATTTGAACACCGGGGAGCTGTTTTTT
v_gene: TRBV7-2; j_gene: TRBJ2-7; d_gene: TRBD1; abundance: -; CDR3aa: CASSPGTGLYEQYF; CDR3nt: TGTGCCAGCAGCCCCGGGACAGGACTCTACGAGCAGTACTTC
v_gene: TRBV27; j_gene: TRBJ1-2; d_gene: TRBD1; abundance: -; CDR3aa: CASSGDRGFGYTF; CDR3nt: TGTGCCAGCAGTGGGGACAGGGGTTTTGGCTACACCTTC
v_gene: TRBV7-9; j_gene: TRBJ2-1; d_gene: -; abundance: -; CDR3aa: CASRPNNEQFF; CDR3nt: TGTGCCAGCAGACCCAACAATGAGCAGTTCTTC
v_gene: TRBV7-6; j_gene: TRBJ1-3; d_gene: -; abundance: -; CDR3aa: CASSLARADSGNTIYF; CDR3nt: TGTGCCAGCAGCTTAGCGAGGGCAGACTCTGGAAACACCATATATTTT
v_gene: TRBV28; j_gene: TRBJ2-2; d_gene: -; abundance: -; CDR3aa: CATRIGGSAGELFF; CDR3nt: TGTGCCACCCGAATCGGTGGGTCGGCCGGGGAGCTGTTTTTT
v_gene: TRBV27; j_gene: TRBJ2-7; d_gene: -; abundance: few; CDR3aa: CASSLGWTYEQYF; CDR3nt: TGTGCCAGCAGTTTAGGGTGGACCTACGAGCAGTACTTC
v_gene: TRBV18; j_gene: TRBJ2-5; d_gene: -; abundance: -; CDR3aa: CASSPTGQETQYF; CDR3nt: TGTGCCAGCTCCCCTACAGGGCAAGAGACCCAGTACTTC
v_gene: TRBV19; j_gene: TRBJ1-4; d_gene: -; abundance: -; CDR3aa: CASSGSGPDPKEKLFF; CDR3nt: TGTGCCAGTAGTGGATCGGGTCCCGATCCCAAGGAAAAACTGTTTTTT
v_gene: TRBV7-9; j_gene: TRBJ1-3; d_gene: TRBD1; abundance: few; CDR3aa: CASSSRQGTGNTIYF; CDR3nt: TGTGCCAGCAGCTCCAGACAGGGAACTGGAAACACCATATATTTT
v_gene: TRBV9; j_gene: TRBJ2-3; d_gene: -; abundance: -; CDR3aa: CASSVAWGASTDTQYF; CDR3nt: TGTGCCAGCAGCGTAGCGTGGGGAGCTAGCACAGATACGCAGTATTTT
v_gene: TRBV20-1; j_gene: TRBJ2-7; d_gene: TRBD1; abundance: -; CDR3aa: CSASRGQVRYEQYF; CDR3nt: TGCAGTGCTAGTAGAGGACAGGTACGCTACGAGCAGTACTTC
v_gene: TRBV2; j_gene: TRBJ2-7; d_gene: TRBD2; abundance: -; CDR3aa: CASTEMTSGTYEQYF; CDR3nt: TGTGCCAGCACGGAGATGACTAGCGGGACCTACGAGCAGTACTTC
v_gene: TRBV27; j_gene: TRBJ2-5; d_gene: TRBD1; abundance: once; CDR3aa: CASSKGQGWETQYF; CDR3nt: TGTGCCAGCAGTAAGGGACAGGGGTGGGAGACCCAGTACTTC
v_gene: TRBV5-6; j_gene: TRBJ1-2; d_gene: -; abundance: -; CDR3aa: CASSRAKGGTVGGYTF; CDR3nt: TGTGCCAGCAGCCGGGCCAAGGGTGGGACCGTAGGTGGCTACACCTTC
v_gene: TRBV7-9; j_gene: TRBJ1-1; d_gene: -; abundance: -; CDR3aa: CASSLADVSEAFF; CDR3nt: TGTGCCAGCAGCTTAGCCGACGTGTCTGAAGCTTTCTTT
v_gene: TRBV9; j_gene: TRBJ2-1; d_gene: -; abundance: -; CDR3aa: CASSVAGTIYNEQFF; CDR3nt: TGTGCCAGCAGCGTAGCGGGGACGATCTACAATGAGCAGTTCTTC
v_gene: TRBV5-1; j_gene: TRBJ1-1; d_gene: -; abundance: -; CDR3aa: CASSLSPSGGEAFF; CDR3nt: TGCGCCAGCAGCTTGTCTCCGTCCGGAGGTGAAGCTTTCTTT
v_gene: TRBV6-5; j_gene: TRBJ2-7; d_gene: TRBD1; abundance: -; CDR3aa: CASTVRTGNDEQYF; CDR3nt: TGTGCCAGCACCGTAAGGACAGGGAACGACGAGCAGTACTTC
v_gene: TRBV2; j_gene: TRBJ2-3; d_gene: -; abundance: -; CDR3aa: CASSAVGTADTQYF; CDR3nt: TGTGCCAGCAGTGCCGTGGGGACGGCAGATACGCAGTATTTT
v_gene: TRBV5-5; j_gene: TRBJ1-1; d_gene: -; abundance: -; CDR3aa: CASSVTGTVNTEAFF; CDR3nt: TGTGCCAGCAGCGTTACAGGGACCGTGAACACTGAAGCTTTCTTT
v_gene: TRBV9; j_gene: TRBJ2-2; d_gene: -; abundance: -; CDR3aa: CASSVSGWTGELFF; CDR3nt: TGTGCCAGCAGCGTCTCCGGTTGGACCGGGGAGCTGTTTTTT
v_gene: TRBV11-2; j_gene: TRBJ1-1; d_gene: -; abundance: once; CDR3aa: CASSLDRAVEAFF; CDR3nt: TGTGCCAGCAGCTTAGACAGGGCCGTTGAAGCTTTCTTT
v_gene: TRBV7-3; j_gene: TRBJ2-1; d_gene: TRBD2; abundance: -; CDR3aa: CASSLSAGAYNEQFF; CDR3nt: TGTGCCAGCAGCTTATCAGCGGGAGCTTACAATGAGCAGTTCTTC
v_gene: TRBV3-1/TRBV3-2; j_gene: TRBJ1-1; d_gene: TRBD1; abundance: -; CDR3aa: CASSRGQVNTEAFF; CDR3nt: TGTGCCAGCAGCCGGGGACAGGTAAACACTGAAGCTTTCTTT
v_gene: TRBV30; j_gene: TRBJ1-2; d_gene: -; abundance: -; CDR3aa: CACRNYGYTF; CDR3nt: TGTGCCTGCAGAAACTATGGCTACACCTTC
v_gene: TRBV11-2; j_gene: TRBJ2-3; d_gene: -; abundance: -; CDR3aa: CASSPYGGDTDTQYF; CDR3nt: TGTGCCAGCAGCCCCTATGGCGGGGACACAGATACGCAGTATTTT
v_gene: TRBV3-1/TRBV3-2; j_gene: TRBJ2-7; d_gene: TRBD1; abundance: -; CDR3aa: CASSQPGQVSYEQYF; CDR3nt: TGTGCCAGCAGCCAACCGGGACAGGTTAGCTACGAGCAGTACTTC
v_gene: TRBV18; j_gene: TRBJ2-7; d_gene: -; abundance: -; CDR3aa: CASSPTLGDEQYF; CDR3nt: TGTGCCAGCTCGCCCACGCTAGGGGACGAGCAGTACTTC
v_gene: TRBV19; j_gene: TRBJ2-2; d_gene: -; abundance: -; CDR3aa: CASKDSLNTGELFF; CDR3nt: TGTGCCAGTAAGGACAGCTTGAACACCGGGGAGCTGTTTTTT
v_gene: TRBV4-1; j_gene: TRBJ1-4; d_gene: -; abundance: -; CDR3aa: CASSQGLSAAGRNEKLFF; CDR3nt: TGCGCCAGCAGCCAAGGCTTGTCGGCAGCAGGACGTAATGAAAAACTGTTTTTT
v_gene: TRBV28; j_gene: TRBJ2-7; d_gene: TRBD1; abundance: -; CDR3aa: CASSNRGSYEQYF; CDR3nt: TGTGCCAGCAGTAACAGGGGGAGCTACGAGCAGTACTTC
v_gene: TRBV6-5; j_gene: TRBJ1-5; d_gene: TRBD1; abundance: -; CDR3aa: CASGWTGQYQPQHF; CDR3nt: TGTGCCAGCGGATGGACAGGACAGTATCAGCCCCAGCATTTT
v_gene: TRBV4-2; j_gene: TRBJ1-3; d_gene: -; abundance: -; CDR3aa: CASSQEAGKSSGNTIYF; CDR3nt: TGTGCCAGCAGCCAAGAAGCTGGGAAAAGCTCTGGAAACACCATATATTTT
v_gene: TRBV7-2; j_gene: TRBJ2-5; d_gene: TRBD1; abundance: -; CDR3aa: CASSSQTGILLETQYF; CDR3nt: TGTGCCAGCAGCTCCCAGACAGGGATTCTGTTGGAGACCCAGTACTTC
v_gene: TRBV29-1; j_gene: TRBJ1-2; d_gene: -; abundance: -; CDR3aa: CSSSGGSYGYTF; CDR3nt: TGCAGCAGTAGTGGGGGGTCCTATGGCTACACCTTC
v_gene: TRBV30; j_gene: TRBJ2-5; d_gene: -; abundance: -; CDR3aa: CAWSLAGLASQETQYF; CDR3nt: TGTGCCTGGAGCCTTGCCGGACTCGCGTCACAAGAGACCCAGTACTTC
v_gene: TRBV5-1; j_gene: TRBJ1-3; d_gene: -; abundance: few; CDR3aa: CASSSGTPGNTIYF; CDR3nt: TGCGCCAGCAGCTCAGGGACACCTGGAAACACCATATATTTT
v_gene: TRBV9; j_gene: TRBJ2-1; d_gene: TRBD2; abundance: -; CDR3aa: CASSVRLAGEQFF; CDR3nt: TGTGCCAGCAGCGTAAGACTAGCGGGGGAGCAGTTCTTC
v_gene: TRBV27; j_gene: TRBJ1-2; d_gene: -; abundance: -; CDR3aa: CASSLSRGFSIRGYTF; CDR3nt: TGTGCCAGCAGTTTATCCCGCGGATTTTCTATACGCGGCTACACCTTC
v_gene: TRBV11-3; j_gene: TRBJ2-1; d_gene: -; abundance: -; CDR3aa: CASSLDRAETRNEQFF; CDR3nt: TGTGCCAGCAGCTTAGATCGGGCAGAAACACGGAATGAGCAGTTCTTC
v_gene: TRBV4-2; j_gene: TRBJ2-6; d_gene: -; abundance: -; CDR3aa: CASSPEFSGANVLTF; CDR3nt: TGTGCCAGCAGCCCCGAGTTCTCTGGGGCCAACGTCCTGACTTTC
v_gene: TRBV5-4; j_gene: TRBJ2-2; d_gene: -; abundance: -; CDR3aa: CASSLVAGDTGELFF; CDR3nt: TGTGCCAGCAGCTTGGTTGCAGGGGACACCGGGGAGCTGTTTTTT
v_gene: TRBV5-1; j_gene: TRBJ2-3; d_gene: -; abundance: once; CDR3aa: CASSLVGTDTQYF; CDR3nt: TGCGCCAGCAGCTTGGTGGGCACAGATACGCAGTATTTT